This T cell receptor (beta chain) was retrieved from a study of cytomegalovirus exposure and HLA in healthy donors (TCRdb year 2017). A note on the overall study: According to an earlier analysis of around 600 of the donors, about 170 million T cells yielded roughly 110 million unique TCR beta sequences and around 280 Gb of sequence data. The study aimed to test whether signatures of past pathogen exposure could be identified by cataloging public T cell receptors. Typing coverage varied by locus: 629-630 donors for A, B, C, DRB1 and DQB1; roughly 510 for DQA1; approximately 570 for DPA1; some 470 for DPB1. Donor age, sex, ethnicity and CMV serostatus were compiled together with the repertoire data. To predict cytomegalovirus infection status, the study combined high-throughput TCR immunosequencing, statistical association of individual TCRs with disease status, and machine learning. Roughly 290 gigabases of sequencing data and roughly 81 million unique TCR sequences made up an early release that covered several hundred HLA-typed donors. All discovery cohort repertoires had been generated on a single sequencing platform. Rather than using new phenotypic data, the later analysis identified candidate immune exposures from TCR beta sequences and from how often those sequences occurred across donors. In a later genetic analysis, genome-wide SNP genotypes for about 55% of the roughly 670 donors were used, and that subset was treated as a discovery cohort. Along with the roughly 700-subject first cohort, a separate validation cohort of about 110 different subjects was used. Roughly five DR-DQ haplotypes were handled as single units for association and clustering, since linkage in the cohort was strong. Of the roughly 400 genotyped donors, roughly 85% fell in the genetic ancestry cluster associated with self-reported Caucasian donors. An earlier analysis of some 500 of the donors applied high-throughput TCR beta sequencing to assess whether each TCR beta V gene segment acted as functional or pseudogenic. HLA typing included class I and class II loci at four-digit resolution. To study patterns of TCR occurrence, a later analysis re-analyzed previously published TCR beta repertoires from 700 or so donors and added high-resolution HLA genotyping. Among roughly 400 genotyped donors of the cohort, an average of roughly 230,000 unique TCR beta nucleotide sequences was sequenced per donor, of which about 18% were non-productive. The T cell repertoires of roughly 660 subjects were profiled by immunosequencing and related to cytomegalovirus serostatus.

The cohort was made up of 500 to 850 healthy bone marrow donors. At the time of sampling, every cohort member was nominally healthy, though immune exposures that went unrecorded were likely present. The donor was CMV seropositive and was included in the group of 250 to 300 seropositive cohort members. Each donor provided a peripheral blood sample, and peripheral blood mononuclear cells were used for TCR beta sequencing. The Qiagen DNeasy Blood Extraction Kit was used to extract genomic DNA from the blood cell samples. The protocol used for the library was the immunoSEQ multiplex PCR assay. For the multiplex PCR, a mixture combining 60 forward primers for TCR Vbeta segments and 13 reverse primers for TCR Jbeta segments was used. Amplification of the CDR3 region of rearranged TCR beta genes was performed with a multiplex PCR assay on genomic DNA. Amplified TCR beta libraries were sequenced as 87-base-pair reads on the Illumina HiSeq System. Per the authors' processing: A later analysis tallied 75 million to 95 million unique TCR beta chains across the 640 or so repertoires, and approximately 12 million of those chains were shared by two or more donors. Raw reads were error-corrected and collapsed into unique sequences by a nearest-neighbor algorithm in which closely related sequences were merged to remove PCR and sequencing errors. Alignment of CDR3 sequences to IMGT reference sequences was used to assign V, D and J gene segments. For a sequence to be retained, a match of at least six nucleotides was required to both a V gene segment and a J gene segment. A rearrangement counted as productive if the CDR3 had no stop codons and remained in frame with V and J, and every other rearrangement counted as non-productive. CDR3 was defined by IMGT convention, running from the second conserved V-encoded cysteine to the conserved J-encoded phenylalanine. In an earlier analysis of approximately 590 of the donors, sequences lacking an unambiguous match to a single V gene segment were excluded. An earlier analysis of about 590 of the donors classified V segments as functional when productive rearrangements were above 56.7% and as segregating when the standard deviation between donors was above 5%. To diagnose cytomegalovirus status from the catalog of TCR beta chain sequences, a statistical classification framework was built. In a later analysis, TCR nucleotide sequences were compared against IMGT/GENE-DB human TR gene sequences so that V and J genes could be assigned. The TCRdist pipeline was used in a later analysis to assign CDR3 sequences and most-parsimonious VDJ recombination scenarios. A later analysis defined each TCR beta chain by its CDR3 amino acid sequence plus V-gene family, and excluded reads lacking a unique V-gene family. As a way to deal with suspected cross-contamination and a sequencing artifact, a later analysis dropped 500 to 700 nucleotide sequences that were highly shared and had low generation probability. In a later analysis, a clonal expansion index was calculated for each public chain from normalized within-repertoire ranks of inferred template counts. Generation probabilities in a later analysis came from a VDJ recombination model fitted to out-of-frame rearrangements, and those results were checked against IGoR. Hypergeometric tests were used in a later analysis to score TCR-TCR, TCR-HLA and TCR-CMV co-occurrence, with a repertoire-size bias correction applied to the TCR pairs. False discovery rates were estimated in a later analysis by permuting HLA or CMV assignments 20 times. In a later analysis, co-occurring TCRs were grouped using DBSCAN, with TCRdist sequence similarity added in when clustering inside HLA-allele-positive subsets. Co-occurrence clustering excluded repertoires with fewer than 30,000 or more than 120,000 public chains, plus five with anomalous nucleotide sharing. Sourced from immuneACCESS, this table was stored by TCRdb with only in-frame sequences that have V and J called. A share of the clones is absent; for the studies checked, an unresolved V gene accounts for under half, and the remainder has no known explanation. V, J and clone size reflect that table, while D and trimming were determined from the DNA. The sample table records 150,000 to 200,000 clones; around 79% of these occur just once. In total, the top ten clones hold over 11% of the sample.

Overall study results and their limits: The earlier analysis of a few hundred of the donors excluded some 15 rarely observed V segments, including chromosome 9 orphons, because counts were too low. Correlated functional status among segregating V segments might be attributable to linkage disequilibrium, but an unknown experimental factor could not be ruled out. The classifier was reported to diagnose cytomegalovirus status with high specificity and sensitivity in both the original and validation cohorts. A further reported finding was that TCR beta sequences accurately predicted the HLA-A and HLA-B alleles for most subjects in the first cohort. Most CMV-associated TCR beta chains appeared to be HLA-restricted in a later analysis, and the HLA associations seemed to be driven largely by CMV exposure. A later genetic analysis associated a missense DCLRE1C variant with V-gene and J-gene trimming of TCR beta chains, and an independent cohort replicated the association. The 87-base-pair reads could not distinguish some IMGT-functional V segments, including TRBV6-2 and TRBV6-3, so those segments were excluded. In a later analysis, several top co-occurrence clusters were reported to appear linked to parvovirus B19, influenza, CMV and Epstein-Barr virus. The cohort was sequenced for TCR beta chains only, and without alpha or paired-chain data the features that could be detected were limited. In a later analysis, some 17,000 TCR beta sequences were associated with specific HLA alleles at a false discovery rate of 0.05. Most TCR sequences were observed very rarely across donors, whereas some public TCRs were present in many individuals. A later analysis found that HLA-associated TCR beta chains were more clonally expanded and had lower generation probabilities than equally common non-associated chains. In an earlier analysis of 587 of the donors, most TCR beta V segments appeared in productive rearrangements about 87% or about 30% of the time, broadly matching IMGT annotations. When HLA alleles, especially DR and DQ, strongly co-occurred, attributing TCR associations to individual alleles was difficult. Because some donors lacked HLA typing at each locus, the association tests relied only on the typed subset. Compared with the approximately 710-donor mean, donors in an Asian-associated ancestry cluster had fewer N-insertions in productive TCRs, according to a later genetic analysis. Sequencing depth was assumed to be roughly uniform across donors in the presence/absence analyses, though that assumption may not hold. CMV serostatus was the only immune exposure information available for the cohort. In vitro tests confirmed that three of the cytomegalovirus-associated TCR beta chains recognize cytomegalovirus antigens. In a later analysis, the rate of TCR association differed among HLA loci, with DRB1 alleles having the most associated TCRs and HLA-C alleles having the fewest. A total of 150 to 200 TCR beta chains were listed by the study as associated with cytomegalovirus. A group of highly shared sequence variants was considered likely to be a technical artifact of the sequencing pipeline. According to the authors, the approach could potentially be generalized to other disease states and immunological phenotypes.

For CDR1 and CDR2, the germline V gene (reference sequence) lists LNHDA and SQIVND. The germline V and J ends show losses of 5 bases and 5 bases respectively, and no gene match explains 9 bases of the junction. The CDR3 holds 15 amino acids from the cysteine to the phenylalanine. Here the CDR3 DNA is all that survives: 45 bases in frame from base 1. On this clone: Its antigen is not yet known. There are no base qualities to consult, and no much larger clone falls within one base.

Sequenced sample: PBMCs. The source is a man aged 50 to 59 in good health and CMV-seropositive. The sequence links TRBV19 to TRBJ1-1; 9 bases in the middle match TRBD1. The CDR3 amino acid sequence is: CASSGGTGLWTEAFF. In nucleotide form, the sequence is TGTGCCAGTAGTGGGGGGACAGGGTTATGGACTGAAGCTTTCTTT.